One and the same sample provided the 21 T cell receptor beta chains below, sequenced in a study of blood T cell repertoires in COVID-19. TCRdb keeps only in-frame clones here, not all; method: immunoSEQ multiplex PCR. The sample lists around 310,000 clones, about 90% occurring once. The source material was peripheral blood. The receptor set was obtained from a middle-aged woman with COVID-19, enrolled during active disease.

The rearrangement joins TRBV7-3 to TRBJ2-2, with D hard to call. The CDR3 contains 13 residues. Germline V gene sequence: CDR1 SGHTA, CDR2 FQGTGA. Trimming took 0 bases from V and 6 from J, leaving 5 bases between them. This chain's CDR3 is CASSLTLPGELFF. The CDR3 DNA sequence: TGTGCCAGCAGCTTAACCCTCCCCGGGGAGCTGTTTTTT. Complete variable domain (other parts from reference TRBV7-3 and TRBJ2-2): GAGVSQTPSNKVTEKGKYVELRCDPISGHTALYWYRQSLGQGPEFLIYFQGTGAADDSGLPNDRFFAVRPEGSVSTLKIQRTERGDSAVYLCASSLTLPGELFFGEGSRLTVL.

This sequence joins TRBV27 and TRBJ1-4; 9 bases fit TRBD1. The CDR3 is made up of 17 amino acids. Germline V gene data show CDR1 as MNHEY and CDR2 as SMNVEV (reference sequence). Unmatched junction bases numbered 13, after V lost 6 bases and J lost 5 bases. CDR3 coding DNA: TGTGCCAGCAGGGCACAGGGGGCGAGGGCCCGGAATGAAAAACTGTTTTTT. It translates to CASRAQGARARNEKLFF.

The CDR3, as DNA: TGTGCCAGCAGCTCCTCCTTGACAGGGGGCGATGGCTACACCTTC. Translating gives CASSSSLTGGDGYTF. This chain links TRBV7-2 with TRBJ1-2, with TRBD1 identical over 10 bases. J was trimmed by 6 bases and V by 4 bases; bases with no gene match: 8. This CDR3 region has 15 residues. CDR1 SGHTA and CDR2 FQGNSA come from the germline V gene.

This chain uses TRBV25-1 with TRBJ2-1; the D gene is possibly TRBD2 (6 bases). The CDR3 is made up of 14 amino acids. Per germline, CDR1 MGHDK and CDR2 SYGVNS. In DNA, the CDR3 is TGTGCGAGCCGGGCCTCCCTTAGCGGCGATGAGCAGTTCTTC. This encodes CASRASLSGDEQFF.

The V call is TRBV2, the J call TRBJ1-5; TRBD1 matches 7 bases. Germline V gives CDR1 SNHLY, CDR2 FYNNEI. CDR3 length equals 19 residues. Trimming took 6 bases from V and 0 from J; bases not matched to a gene: 17. The CDR3 bases are TGTGCCAGCAGAGGCTTTGCACAGGGGCCACCCCTTAGCAATCAGCCCCAGCATTTT. This encodes CASRGFAQGPPLSNQPQHF. The full variable domain, in which reference TRBV2 and TRBJ1-5 provide the parts outside the CDR3, is EPEVTQTPSHQVTQMGQEVILRCVPISNHLYFYWYRQILGQKVEFLVSFYNNEISEKSEIFDDQFSVERPDGSNFTLKIRSTKLEDSAMYFCASRGFAQGPPLSNQPQHFGDGTRLSIL.

This chain uses TRBV11-2 with TRBJ2-7; 9 bases line up with TRBD1. CDR1 and CDR2 (germline): SGHAT, FQNNGV. The CDR3 runs to 15 residues. The ends lost 2 bases at V and 4 bases at J; junction bases unmatched: 6. CDR3 coding DNA: TGTGCCAGCAGCTTAATTTGGGACAGGGAGTACGAGCAGTACTTC. Translated: CASSLIWDREYEQYF.

The rearrangement links TRBV28 to TRBJ1-4, with D perhaps matching TRBD1 (5 bases). CDR1 and CDR2 (germline): MDHEN, SYDVKM. The CDR3 spans 15 residues. The ends were cut back, 1 base at V and 6 bases at J, with 12 bases in the middle. CDR3 sequence (DNA): TGTGCCAGCAGTTTATCTGTGGGGGGGGATGAAAAACTGTTTTTT. Translation gives CASSLSVGGDEKLFF.

The chain has TRBV6-2 or TRBV6-3 and TRBJ2-7; the D gene is possibly TRBD1 (5 bases). Germline V gene data show CDR1 as MNHEY and CDR2 as SVGEGT. Trimming removed 0 bases from V and 4 bases from J, with 13 bases in between. CDR3 length: 15 residues. CDR3: CASSYSPRQGYEQYF. The DNA for the CDR3 is TGTGCCAGCAGTTACTCCCCCCGCCAGGGATACGAGCAGTACTTC.

J is TRBJ1-4 and V is TRBV28; 7 nucleotides agree with TRBD1. V shed 6 bases and J 4 bases; nucleotides not matched to a gene: 14. The CDR3 consists of 17 residues. The V gene's germline CDR1 is MDHEN and CDR2 SYDVKM. The CDR3 DNA reads TGTGCCAGCAGGAGACACTTTAGACAGGGAGTTAATGAAAAACTGTTTTTT. It is translated as CASRRHFRQGVNEKLFF.

The V and J genes are TRBV27 and TRBJ2-2, with D perhaps TRBD2 (7 bases). The CDR3 has 17 residues. V shed 7 bases and J shed 1 base, with 19 bases lying between them. Germline CDR1 is MNHEY and CDR2 is SMNVEV (reference sequence). CDR3 nucleotide sequence: TGTGCCAGCACCCGAGGGGGGGCTAGCGGGAACACCGGGGAGCTGTTTTTT. It translates to CASTRGGASGNTGELFF.

The CDR3, as DNA: TGTGCCAGCAGCCACCCCGGGACTAGCGGATCCTCCTACAATGAGCAGTTCTTC. This translates into CASSHPGTSGSSYNEQFF. The chain combines TRBV4-2 with TRBJ2-1; 11 bases agree with TRBD2. The CDR3 is made up of 18 amino acids. Unmatched junction bases numbered 7, after V lost 3 bases and J lost 0 bases. Per germline, CDR1 LGHNA and CDR2 YNFKEQ.

The rearrangement joins TRBV3-1 (or the pseudogene TRBV3-2) to TRBJ2-1; 7 bases align to TRBD2. V shed 4 bases and J 6 bases; nucleotides not matched to a gene: 12. Per the germline V gene, CDR1 is LGHDT and CDR2 is YNNKEL (reference sequence). The CDR3 runs 16 residues. DNA for the CDR3: TGTGCCAGCAGCCCACCAACTAGCGCTTCTGGCAATGAGCAGTTCTTC. This translates into CASSPPTSASGNEQFF.

The chain has TRBV5-1 and TRBJ1-2; 9 nucleotides line up with TRBD1. Trimming at V came to 1 base and at J to 0 bases, leaving 7 bases not matched to a gene. The CDR3 runs to 17 residues. Germline V gene data show CDR1 as SGHRS and CDR2 as YFSETQ. The CDR3 sequence is CASSLFGTGWANYGYTF. DNA of the CDR3: TGCGCCAGCAGCTTGTTTGGGACAGGGTGGGCTAACTATGGCTACACCTTC.

The V gene is TRBV11-1, the J gene TRBJ1-3; D possibly corresponds to TRBD1 (5 bases). The CDR3 is made up of 14 amino acids. V was trimmed by 2 bases and J by 2 bases, leaving 7 bases between them. Germline values: CDR1 SGHAT, CDR2 FQDESV (reference sequence). The CDR3 bases are TGTGCCAGCAGCTTAAGGGGAACTGGAAACACCATATATTTT. Its translation: CASSLRGTGNTIYF.

The table lists this clone with a count of one. V is TRBV7-9 and J is TRBJ1-3, with unresolved D. Germline values: CDR1 SEHNR, CDR2 FQNEAQ (reference sequence). This CDR3 has 16 residues. Trimming left V 1 base short and J 1 base short, with 11 bases between. The CDR3 loop is CASSLVGGGSGNTIYF. The CDR3 DNA is TGTGCCAGCAGCTTAGTCGGAGGAGGTTCTGGAAACACCATATATTTT.

V usage is TRBV18 and J usage is TRBJ1-5; tentatively, D is TRBD1 (5 bases). This CDR3 has 14 residues. V was trimmed by 4 bases and J by 3 bases, leaving 10 bases between them. In germline, CDR1 is KGHSH, CDR2 LQKENI. CDR3 DNA: TGTGCCAGCTCACAGGGGAACCCCAATCAGCCCCAGCATTTT. This encodes CASSQGNPNQPQHF.

This chain links TRBV30 with TRBJ2-5; 12 positions agree with TRBD2. Germline V lookup: CDR1 GTSNPN, CDR2 SVGIG (reference sequence). This CDR3 has 15 amino acids. Trimming at V came to 1 base and at J to 5 bases, leaving 5 bases not matched to a gene. The chain's CDR3 is CAWSALAGGQETQYF. CDR3 bases: TGTGCCTGGAGTGCCCTAGCGGGGGGGCAGGAGACCCAGTACTTC.

The V gene is TRBV19, the J gene TRBJ1-1, with 7 bases aligning to TRBD1. Trimming cost V 6 bases and J 8 bases; bases outside gene matches: 15. The CDR3 is 15 amino acids. Germline CDR1 LNHDA, CDR2 SQIVND (reference sequence). This CDR3 reads CASRGPTGTGLEAFF. In nucleotides, the CDR3 is TGTGCCAGTAGAGGGCCGACAGGGACGGGATTGGAAGCTTTCTTT. Based on the CDR3 plus reference TRBV19 and TRBJ1-1, the full variable domain is DGGITQSPKYLFRKEGQNVTLSCEQNLNHDAMYWYRQDPGQGLRLIYYSQIVNDFQKGDIAEGYSVSREKKESFPLTVTSAQKNPTAFYLCASRGPTGTGLEAFFGQGTRLTVV.

The chain uses TRBV14 and TRBJ1-6; D might be TRBD1 (6 bases). The CDR3 contains 15 residues. Trimming cost V 4 bases and J 10 bases, with 17 bases left between them. CDR1 is SGHDN, CDR2 FVKESK, per germline. CDR3 protein: CASSPYQGNLSPLHF. For the CDR3, the DNA is TGTGCCAGCAGCCCCTACCAGGGGAATCTATCACCCCTCCACTTT.

The chain is built from TRBV5-6 and TRBJ1-2, with 9 bases aligning to TRBD1. CDR1 and CDR2 from the germline V gene are SGHDT and YYEEEE. V dropped 0 bases and J dropped 8; count of bases not matched to a gene: 8. The CDR3 covers 15 residues. CDR3 residues: CASSLGGTGPKGYTF. In DNA, the CDR3 is TGTGCCAGCAGCTTGGGGGGGACAGGGCCAAAGGGCTACACCTTC.

The chain uses TRBV6-6 and TRBJ1-6; 7 nucleotides align to TRBD1. V gave up 5 bases and J gave up 7 bases; unmatched junction bases: 8. The CDR3 has 15 residues. The germline V gene encodes CDR1 MNHNY and CDR2 SVGAGI (reference sequence). The CDR3 protein is CASSTKTGRNSPLHF. CDR3 sequence (DNA): TGTGCCAGCAGTACCAAGACAGGGAGGAATTCACCCCTCCACTTT.